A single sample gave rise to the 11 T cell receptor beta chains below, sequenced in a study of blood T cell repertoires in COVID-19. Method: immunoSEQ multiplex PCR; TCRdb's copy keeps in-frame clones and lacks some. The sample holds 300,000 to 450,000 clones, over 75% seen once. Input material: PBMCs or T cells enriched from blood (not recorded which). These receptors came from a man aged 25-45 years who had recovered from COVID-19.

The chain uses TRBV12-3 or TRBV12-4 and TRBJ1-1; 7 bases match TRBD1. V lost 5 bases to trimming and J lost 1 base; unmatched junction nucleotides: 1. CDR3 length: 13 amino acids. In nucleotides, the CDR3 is TGTGCCAGCAGTCGGGACAGGAACACTGAAGCTTTCTTT. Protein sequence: CASSRDRNTEAFF.

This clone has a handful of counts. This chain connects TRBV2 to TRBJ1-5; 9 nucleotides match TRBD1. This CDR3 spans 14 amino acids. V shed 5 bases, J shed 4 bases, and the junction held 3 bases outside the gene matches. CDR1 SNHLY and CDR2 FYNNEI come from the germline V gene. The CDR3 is CASSKGQGNQPQHF. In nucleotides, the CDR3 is TGTGCCAGCAGTAAGGGACAGGGTAATCAGCCCCAGCATTTT. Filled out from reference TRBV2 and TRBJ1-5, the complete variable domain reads EPEVTQTPSHQVTQMGQEVILRCVPISNHLYFYWYRQILGQKVEFLVSFYNNEISEKSEIFDDQFSVERPDGSNFTLKIRSTKLEDSAMYFCASSKGQGNQPQHFGDGTRLSIL.

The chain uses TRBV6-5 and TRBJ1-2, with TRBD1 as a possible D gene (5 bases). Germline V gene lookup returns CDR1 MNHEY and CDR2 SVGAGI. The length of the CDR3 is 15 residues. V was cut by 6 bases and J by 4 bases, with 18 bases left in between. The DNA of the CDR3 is TGTGCCAGCAGCAACGGGAGGGGCGAAGTCTATGGCTACACCTTC. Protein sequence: CASSNGRGEVYGYTF.

CDR3 coding DNA: TGTGCCAGCAGCCTGAGGCCGGGGGGGAACACCGGGGAGCTGTTTTTT. Protein sequence: CASSLRPGGNTGELFF. The chain joins TRBV5-6 to TRBJ2-2; 7 bases are shared with TRBD2. The CDR3 runs 16 residues. J gave up 1 base and V 4 bases, and 7 bases lay outside the gene matches. Germline V CDR1 and CDR2: SGHDT, YYEEEE.

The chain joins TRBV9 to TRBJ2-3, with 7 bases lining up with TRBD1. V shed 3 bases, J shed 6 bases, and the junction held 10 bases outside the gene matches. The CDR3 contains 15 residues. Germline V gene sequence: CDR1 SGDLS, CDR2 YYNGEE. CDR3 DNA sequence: TGTGCCAGCAGCGACCAGGGGGACAATAGGGATACGCAGTATTTT. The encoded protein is CASSDQGDNRDTQYF.

The CDR3 DNA reads as TGCGCCAGCAGCATAGGACAGGGCACAGATACGCAGTATTTT. This sequence encodes CASSIGQGTDTQYF. The chain couples TRBV5-1 to TRBJ2-3, with 7 bases lining up with TRBD1. CDR3 length equals 14 residues. Trimming removed 4 bases from V and 1 base from J; junction bases left unmatched: 3. Germline CDR1 reads SGHRS; CDR2 reads YFSETQ.

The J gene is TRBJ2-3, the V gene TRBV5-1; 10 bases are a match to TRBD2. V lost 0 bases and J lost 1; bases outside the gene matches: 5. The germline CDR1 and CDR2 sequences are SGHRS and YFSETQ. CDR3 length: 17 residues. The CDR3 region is CASSLGWLAGGTDTQYF. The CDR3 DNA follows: TGCGCCAGCAGCTTGGGCTGGCTAGCGGGGGGCACAGATACGCAGTATTTT. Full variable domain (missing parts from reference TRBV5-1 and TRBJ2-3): KAGVTQTPRYLIKTRGQQVTLSCSPISGHRSVSWYQQTPGQGLQFLFEYFSETQRNKGNFPGRFSGRQFSNSRSEMNVSTLELGDSALYLCASSLGWLAGGTDTQYFGPGTRLTVL.

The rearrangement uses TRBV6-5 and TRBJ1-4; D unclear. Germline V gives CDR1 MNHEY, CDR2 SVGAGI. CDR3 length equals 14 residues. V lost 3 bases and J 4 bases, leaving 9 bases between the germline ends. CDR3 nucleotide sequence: TGTGCCAGCAGTTATAGGCAGGATAATGAAAAACTGTTTTTT. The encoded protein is CASSYRQDNEKLFF.

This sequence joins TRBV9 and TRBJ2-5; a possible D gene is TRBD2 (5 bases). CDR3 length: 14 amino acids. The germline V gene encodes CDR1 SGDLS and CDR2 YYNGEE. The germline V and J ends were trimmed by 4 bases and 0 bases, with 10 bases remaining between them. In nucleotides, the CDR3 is TGTGCCAGCAGCTCCGGACTCCACCAAGAGACCCAGTACTTC. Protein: CASSSGLHQETQYF.

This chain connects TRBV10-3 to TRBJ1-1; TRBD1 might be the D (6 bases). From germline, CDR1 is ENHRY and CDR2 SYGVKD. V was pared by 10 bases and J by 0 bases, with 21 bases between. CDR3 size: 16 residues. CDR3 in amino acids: CATLKAGAGMNTEAFF. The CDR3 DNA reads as TGTGCCACCCTTAAGGCAGGGGCCGGGATGAACACTGAAGCTTTCTTT.

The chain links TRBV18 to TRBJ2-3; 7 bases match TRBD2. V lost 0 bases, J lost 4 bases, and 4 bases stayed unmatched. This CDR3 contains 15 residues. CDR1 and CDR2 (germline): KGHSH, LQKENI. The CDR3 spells CASSPPGLTPDTQYF. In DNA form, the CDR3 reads TGTGCCAGCTCACCACCGGGACTAACCCCAGATACGCAGTATTTT. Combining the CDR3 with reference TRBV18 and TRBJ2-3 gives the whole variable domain NAGVMQNPRHLVRRRGQEARLRCSPMKGHSHVYWYRQLPEEGLKFMVYLQKENIIDESGMPKERFSAEFPKEGPSILRIQQVVRGDSAAYFCASSPPGLTPDTQYFGPGTRLTVL.